This T cell receptor (beta chain) was sequenced in a study of identical twins. In TCRdb, the 5' RACE reads were re-called with MiXCR into one record per CDR3 protein. This sample has 520,000 or so distinct CDR3 sequences, with about 20% found just once. Points from the study as a whole: Its conclusions, products of cross-sectional statistical analysis, did not come from following the same donors. Zero-insertion findings could be partly confounded by invariant cells (MAIT and iNKT cells).

Germline CDR1 and CDR2: SGHRS and YFSETQ. The V gene end was trimmed by 0 bases and the J gene end by 5 bases; junction bases not matched to a gene: 10. The CDR3 has 16 amino acids. This clonotype was counted a few times. Its antigen remains unknown. These data also formed part of another study, on T cells expressing NK-cell markers. Per that paper: More than 5 donors carried dominant NKG2C+ clonotypes that made up roughly 1.0-8% of their CD8+ T cells. The CD3+CD56-NKG2C+ fraction was also led by these clonotypes in four donors.

The specimen sequenced was CD4+ T cells sorted from blood. This receptor was obtained from a young woman in good health. The chain joins TRBV5-1 to TRBJ2-5; 7 nucleotides match TRBD2. The CDR3 DNA is TGCGCCAGCAGCTTGGGTGGAGCGGGAATCGGGGAGACCCAGTACTTC. Residues: CASSLGGAGIGETQYF.